A selection of T cell receptor beta chains follows, all from one sample in a study of metastatic and nonmetastatic thyroid tumors. TCRdb re-analyzed the PCR reads through MiXCR. This table has approximately 74,000 clones, approximately 15% appearing once. The sequencing sample was made of blood. The receptors were gathered from a male donor with papillary thyroid cancer or a benign thyroid nodule (not recorded which). Some clones in this sample may be carry-over from other donors' samples. CDR3s include the opening cysteine and the closing phenylalanine or tryptophan. The order of the fields is CDR3 protein, CDR3 DNA, J gene, D gene, V gene, clone size. The D gene is left open where the match is weak. Clone size is shown for a subset of rows, as once, few, many or a class of expanded clone.

CASSQGGPTPLHF TGTGCCAGTAGTCAAGGGGGACCGACACCCCTCCACTTT TRBJ1-6 - TRBV19 many
CASSYSGTETQYF TGTGCCAGCAGCTATAGCGGGACTGAGACCCAGTACTTC TRBJ2-5 TRBD2 TRBV3-1 many
CASKVPGGGGEAFF TGCGCCAGCAAAGTCCCCGGAGGGGGAGGTGAAGCTTTCTTT TRBJ1-1 - TRBV5-1 -
CSARGGMGNQPQHF TGCAGTGCTAGGGGCGGGATGGGCAATCAGCCCCAGCATTTT TRBJ1-5 - TRBV20-1 many
CSATGTVNSYEQYF TGCAGTGCCACCGGGACAGTCAATTCCTACGAGCAGTACTTC TRBJ2-7 TRBD1 TRBV20-1 -
CASSESMGGETQYF TGCGCCAGCAGTGAGTCGATGGGTGGAGAGACCCAGTACTTC TRBJ2-5 - TRBV10-2 many
CASSEIRDRPNTGELFF TGTGCCAGCAGCGAGATCCGGGACAGACCGAACACCGGCGAGCTTTTTTTT TRBJ2-2 TRBD1 TRBV6-1 -
CATSRRSGSSDEQFF TGTGCCACCAGCAGACGGAGCGGATCCTCTGATGAGCAGTTCTTC TRBJ2-1 - TRBV15 -
CASSRLHELAKNIQYF TGTGCCAGCTCACGACTCCATGAGCTAGCCAAAAACATTCAGTACTTC TRBJ2-4 - TRBV18 many
CASSSPGLAGGADTQYF TGTGCCAGCAGTTCTCCGGGACTAGCGGGAGGGGCAGATACGCAGTATTTT TRBJ2-3 TRBD2 TRBV28 few
CASSLTRMNTEAFF TGTGCCAGCAGCTTAACAAGAATGAACACTGAAGCTTTCTTT TRBJ1-1 - TRBV7-8 many
CSARVTTGTGGTYEQYF TGCAGTGCTAGAGTCACCACCGGGACAGGGGGGACCTACGAGCAGTACTTC TRBJ2-7 TRBD1 TRBV20-1 many
CASSASGRVYNEQFF TGTGCCAGCAGCGCTAGCGGGAGGGTCTACAATGAGCAGTTCTTC TRBJ2-1 TRBD2 TRBV11-1 -
CASGLSRDTEAFF TGTGCTAGTGGTTTGTCCAGGGACACTGAAGCTTTCTTT TRBJ1-1 - TRBV12-5 many
CASSLNFAYNEQFF TGCGCCAGCAGCCTGAATTTCGCCTACAATGAGCAGTTCTTC TRBJ2-1 - TRBV5-1 -
CASSFGVEETQYF TGTGCCAGCAGTTTCGGGGTCGAAGAGACCCAGTACTTC TRBJ2-5 - TRBV28 few
CASSLDPAGGTDTQYF TGTGCCAGCAGTTTAGATCCAGCTGGAGGGACAGATACGCAGTATTTT TRBJ2-3 - TRBV12-3/TRBV12-4 few
CASSEGTGRISNQPQHF TGTGCCAGCAGTGAAGGGACAGGGAGGATTAGCAATCAGCCCCAGCATTTT TRBJ1-5 TRBD1 TRBV6-1 many
CASSASGRGGDTQYF TGTGCCAGCAGCGCGAGCGGGAGGGGAGGAGATACGCAGTATTTT TRBJ2-3 TRBD2 TRBV6-1 many
CATSDRNRDRNPTEAFF TGTGCCACCAGTGATCGCAATCGGGACAGGAATCCCACTGAAGCTTTCTTT TRBJ1-1 TRBD1 TRBV24-1 many
CATSDLRGGSFYNEQFF TGTGCCACCAGTGACCTACGGGGCGGGAGCTTCTACAATGAGCAGTTCTTC TRBJ2-1 TRBD2 TRBV24-1 -
CASSLPSGPSTDTQYF TGTGCCAGCAGCTTACCTAGCGGGCCTAGCACAGATACGCAGTATTTT TRBJ2-3 TRBD2 TRBV7-9 many
CASSLRQGNSPLHF TGTGCCAGCAGTTTAAGGCAGGGGAATTCACCCCTCCACTTT TRBJ1-6 - TRBV27 many
CASSPGRGFGEAFF TGCGCCAGCAGCCCAGGGAGAGGGTTTGGTGAAGCTTTCTTT TRBJ1-1 - TRBV4-3 many
CASSTSLSYNEQFF TGTGCCAGCAGTACAAGCCTCTCCTACAATGAGCAGTTCTTC TRBJ2-1 - TRBV12-3/TRBV12-4 many
CSARGGTSGLSYDQYF TGCAGTGCTAGAGGCGGTACTAGCGGCCTTTCCTACGATCAGTACTTT TRBJ1-1 - TRBV20-1 -
CASSVGSTDTQYF TGTGCCAGCAGCGTAGGGAGCACAGATACGCAGTATTTT TRBJ2-3 - TRBV9 many
CASRTLPGTGEHNEQFF TGTGCCAGTAGGACGCTTCCCGGGACAGGGGAGCACAATGAGCAGTTCTTC TRBJ2-1 TRBD1 TRBV19 many
CAWSLSYEQYF TGTGCCTGGAGTCTCAGTTACGAGCAGTACTTC TRBJ2-7 - TRBV30 many
CASSHRRSSVRTGELFF TGTGCCAGCAGCCATAGAAGGTCTAGCGTGCGCACCGGGGAGCTGTTTTTT TRBJ2-2 - TRBV3-1 -
CSARDLKGGDEQYF TGCAGTGCTAGAGATTTAAAGGGGGGCGACGAGCAGTACTTC TRBJ2-7 - TRBV20-1 -
CASSLASATDTRYF TGTGCCAGCAGCTTAGCATCGGCAACAGATACGCGGTATTTT TRBJ2-3 - TRBV7-2 -
CASSLYGTGSYNEQFF TGTGCCAGCAGCTTGTACGGGACCGGCTCCTACAATGAGCAGTTCTTC TRBJ2-1 - TRBV5-6 many
CASSLVGSYEQYF TGTGCCAGCAGTTTAGTCGGCTCCTACGAGCAGTACTTC TRBJ2-7 - TRBV12-3/TRBV12-4 medium-sized
CAWSLPIPGYTF TGTGCCTGGAGTCTGCCTATCCCTGGCTACACCTTC TRBJ1-2 - TRBV30 many
CASGLVAGLYYEQYF TGCGCCAGCGGCTTGGTGGCAGGGCTCTACTACGAGCAGTACTTC TRBJ2-7 - TRBV5-1 -
CASSLSGQGRQETQYF TGTGCCAGCAGCTTATCGGGACAGGGGCGGCAAGAGACCCAGTACTTC TRBJ2-5 TRBD1 TRBV7-3 many
CATSGDSTKGLFF TGTGCCACCAGTGGGGACAGTACAAAAGGACTGTTTTTT TRBJ1-4 TRBD1 TRBV10-3 -
CASSLRIIGSKAYDQYF TGTGCCAGCAGCCTAAGAATTATCGGGAGTAAGGCGTACGATCAGTACTTC TRBJ2-7 - TRBV11-2 -
CANSERTSGSGDTQYF TGTGCCAACAGCGAGCGGACTAGCGGGAGTGGGGATACGCAGTATTTT TRBJ2-3 TRBD2 TRBV4-2 -
CASSFGASTEAFF TGTGCCAGCAGCTTTGGAGCTAGCACTGAAGCCTTCTTT TRBJ1-1 - TRBV7-9 -
CASSEMAGGAQPQHF TGTGCCAGCAGTGAAATGGCAGGGGGCGCCCAGCCCCAGCATTTT TRBJ1-5 TRBD1 TRBV6-1 many
CASTSGQETQYF TGTGCCAGCACTTCGGGGCAAGAGACCCAGTACTTC TRBJ2-5 - TRBV7-8 -
CSAPRGSGMINEQYF TGCAGTGCTCCCCGCGGGAGCGGGATGATCAACGAGCAGTACTTC TRBJ2-7 TRBD2 TRBV20-1 many
CASRGRWDSAGLFF TGTGCCAGCCGTGGGAGGTGGGACAGTGCGGGGCTGTTTTTT TRBJ1-4 TRBD1 TRBV6-1 many
CASSWGIGYEQYF TGTGCCAGCTCCTGGGGTATCGGGTACGAGCAGTACTTC TRBJ2-7 - TRBV27 -
CASSPTTGAARNEQFF TGTGCCAGCAGCCCAACCACAGGGGCCGCGCGCAATGAGCAGTTCTTC TRBJ2-1 TRBD1 TRBV7-9 many
CASSLSPRGNQPQHF TGTGCCAGCAGTCTAAGCCCCCGTGGCAATCAGCCCCAGCATTTT TRBJ1-5 - TRBV6-2/TRBV6-3 many
CASSTSGSIAYNEQFF TGTGCCAGCAGCACAAGCGGGAGTATCGCCTACAATGAGCAGTTCTTC TRBJ2-1 TRBD2 TRBV4-2 many
CASSYGKGTLQIDTQYF TGTGCCAGCAGTTACGGAAAAGGGACACTTCAAATAGATACTCAGTATTTT TRBJ2-3 - TRBV6-2/TRBV6-3 few
CASSPPTGSTGELFF TGTGCCAGCTCACCACCCACAGGTAGCACCGGGGAGCTGTTTTTT TRBJ2-2 - TRBV18 -
CASSLGLGANTGELFF TGTGCCAGCAGCTTAGGGTTAGGGGCGAACACCGGGGAGCTGTTTTTT TRBJ2-2 - TRBV11-3 many
CASSYVPTGTEAFF TGTGCCAGCAGTTACGTCCCAACCGGCACTGAAGCTTTCTTT TRBJ1-1 - TRBV6-6 many
CASSLAPGGDTQYF TGTGCCAGCAGTTTAGCCCCAGGGGGAGATACGCAGTATTTT TRBJ2-3 TRBD1 TRBV12-3/TRBV12-4 many
CASSESRWGGTYNEQFF TGCGCCAGCAGTGAGTCGAGGTGGGGGGGGACCTACAATGAGCAGTTCTTC TRBJ2-1 TRBD2 TRBV10-1 many
CSARDSGTPEQYF TGCAGTGCTAGAGACTCCGGGACTCCCGAGCAGTACTTC TRBJ2-7 - TRBV20-1 -
CASRKHPHGNTIYF TGTGCCAGCAGGAAACACCCACATGGAAACACCATATATTTT TRBJ1-3 - TRBV6-2/TRBV6-3 once
CASSKGALNEKLFF TGTGCCAGTAGTAAGGGGGCGCTTAATGAAAAACTGTTTTTT TRBJ1-4 TRBD1 TRBV19 many